Listed here are 3 T cell receptor beta chains from one sample, sequenced in a study of CD8+ T cells in alopecia areata. Treatment of the sample: oral pan-JAK inhibitor, 5-10 mg twice daily. Reverse transcription of extracted RNA yielded cDNA, which provided the sequencing template. Measured with immunoSEQ multiplex PCR; TCRdb has only the in-frame clones, and not every one. The sample shows 120,000 or so clones, roughly 58% of them seen only once. Source: CD8+ T cells sorted from blood, taken at week 4, from a patient treated with tofacitinib. The receptors shown here come from a human donor with alopecia areata.

The J gene is TRBJ1-5, the V gene TRBV2; 10 positions agree with TRBD1. The junction had 10 bases not matched to a gene; V was cut back by 6 bases and J by 14 bases. The CDR3 has 13 residues. Germline V gene data show CDR1 as SNHLY and CDR2 as FYNNEI. The CDR3 DNA follows: TGTGCCAGCAGCGGCGACAGGGGGCGGTTTGAGCATTTT. Translation: CASSGDRGRFEHF.

This clone has more than one count but fewer than ten. The chain combines TRBV5-6 with TRBJ1-2; D perhaps matches TRBD1 (5 bases). The germline CDR1 and CDR2 sequences are SGHDT and YYEEEE. This CDR3 has 11 amino acids. Between the trimmed V and J ends, which lost 7 bases and 7 bases, there was a span of 11 bases. In nucleotides, the CDR3 is TGTGCCAGCCAGAATGGGGGTGGCTACACCTTC. Protein product: CASQNGGGYTF.

CDR3 nucleotide sequence: TGTGCCAGCAGCTTCTCGTACGAGCAACTTAATTCACCCCTCCACTTT. This encodes CASSFSYEQLNSPLHF. The chain has TRBV5-6 and TRBJ1-6, with D hard to call. This CDR3 has 16 amino acids. V lost 2 bases to trimming and J lost 6 bases, with 15 bases between them. Germline CDR1 reads SGHDT; CDR2 reads YYEEEE.